One and the same sample provided the 20 T cell receptor beta chains below, sequenced in a study of shared clonotypes between healthy human individuals. Here immunoSEQ multiplex PCR was the method, and the copy in TCRdb shows in-frame clones only, minus some. This table has 1 million to 1.3 million clones, 75% to 85% appearing once. Sequencing was done on a sample of memory CD4+ T cells from PBMCs. Subset here: CD45RA-negative fraction. The receptors derive from a man aged 18-30 years in good health. Some clones in this sample may be carry-over from other donors' samples.

This clone has more than one count but fewer than ten. V and J are TRBV7-2 and TRBJ1-1; a weak D match, TRBD1 (6 bases). V lost 1 base and J lost 2, with 17 bases in between. There are 17 residues in the CDR3. Germline loops: CDR1 SGHTA, CDR2 FQGNSA. The CDR3 DNA reads as TGTGCCAGCAGCTTAGGGGGGGCCCGAGGGCTAAACACTGAAGCTTTCTTT. It yields the protein CASSLGGARGLNTEAFF.

V usage is TRBV4-3 and J usage is TRBJ1-3; TRBD1 might be the D (6 bases). V was pared by 4 bases and J by 3 bases, with 19 bases between. This CDR3 region has 17 residues. CDR1 and CDR2 from the germline V gene are LGHNA and YSLEER. The CDR3 spells CASSRQATGLVGNTIYF. DNA of the CDR3: TGCGCCAGCAGCCGCCAAGCTACAGGGCTTGTTGGAAACACCATATATTTT.

The chain is built from TRBV7-9 and TRBJ2-1, with TRBD2 matching 10 bases. The CDR3 spans 17 residues. V lost 4 bases, J lost 0 bases, and 6 bases stayed unmatched. Germline-derived CDR1 and CDR2 are SEHNR and FQNEAQ (reference sequence). CDR3 protein: CASSSQAGGPSYNEQFF. The CDR3 DNA reads as TGTGCCAGCAGCTCCCAAGCGGGAGGGCCCTCCTACAATGAGCAGTTCTTC. Full variable domain (outside the CDR3, taken from reference TRBV7-9 and TRBJ2-1): DTGVSQNPRHKITKRGQNVTFRCDPISEHNRLYWYRQTLGQGPEFLTYFQNEAQLEKSRLLSDRFSAERPKGSFSTLEIQRTEQGDSAMYLCASSSQAGGPSYNEQFFGPGTRLTVL.

The gene calls are TRBV9 and TRBJ2-1; TRBD2 matches at 7 bases. Unmatched junction bases numbered 9, after V lost 0 bases and J lost 9 bases. Germline V gives CDR1 SGDLS, CDR2 YYNGEE. The CDR3 has 15 amino acids. CDR3 residues: CASSVVEGGPGEQFF. The CDR3 DNA is TGTGCCAGCAGCGTAGTGGAGGGAGGGCCAGGTGAGCAGTTCTTC.

V and J are TRBV30 and TRBJ1-1; D call uncertain. The V end lost 1 base, the J end lost 6 bases, and 18 bases lay between the germline ends. The CDR3 length is 15 residues. The germline V gene encodes CDR1 GTSNPN and CDR2 SVGIG (reference sequence). The CDR3 spells CAWSASLSRVAEAFF. The CDR3 region has the DNA TGTGCCTGGAGTGCTTCGCTTTCTAGGGTGGCTGAAGCTTTCTTT.

This clone came up a few times. The rearrangement links TRBV12-5 to TRBJ2-3; D assignment may be TRBD1 or TRBD2 (5 bases each). Trimming cost V 6 bases and J 1 base, with 5 bases left between them. The germline gives CDR1 LGHNT, CDR2 FRNRAP. The CDR3 runs to 12 residues. The CDR3 nucleotides read TGTGCTAGTGGGGGACGCACAGATACGCAGTATTTT. It translates to CASGGRTDTQYF.

The V call is TRBV6-6, the J call TRBJ2-1; the match to TRBD2 covers 14 bases. Germline V gives CDR1 MNHNY, CDR2 SVGAGI (reference sequence). Unmatched junction bases numbered 3, after V lost 6 bases and J lost 8 bases. The CDR3 runs 14 residues. The CDR3 coding sequence is TGTGCCAGCAGCAGACTAGCGGGAGGGGATGAGCAGTTCTTC. Translated: CASSRLAGGDEQFF.

The rearrangement links TRBV5-6 to TRBJ2-3, with D hard to call. The germline V gene has CDR1 SGHDT and CDR2 YYEEEE. The CDR3 length is 13 residues. Trimming stripped 4 bases from V and 1 base from J, with 7 bases between. CDR3 DNA sequence: TGTGCCAGCAGCCACCAAGGCACAGATACGCAGTATTTT. Translation: CASSHQGTDTQYF.

Concerning this clone: This sample also contains other DNA sequences that code for the same CDR3. The rearrangement links TRBV7-9 to TRBJ2-3; D gene uncertain. Trimming removed 5 bases at V and 0 bases at J, with 6 bases between. CDR1 is SEHNR, CDR2 FQNEAQ, per germline (reference sequence). The CDR3 sequence is 13 residues long. As DNA, the CDR3 is TGTGCCAGCAGCCCTGCTAGCACAGATACGCAGTATTTT. It encodes CASSPASTDTQYF. The entire variable domain, with the rest obtained from reference TRBV7-9 and TRBJ2-3, is as follows: DTGVSQNPRHKITKRGQNVTFRCDPISEHNRLYWYRQTLGQGPEFLTYFQNEAQLEKSRLLSDRFSAERPKGSFSTLEIQRTEQGDSAMYLCASSPASTDTQYFGPGTRLTVL.

The rearrangement joins TRBV9 to TRBJ1-3, with no clear D. The germline CDR1 and CDR2 sequences are SGDLS and YYNGEE. This CDR3 comprises 13 residues. V lost 3 bases, J lost 3 bases, and 7 bases lay in between. CDR3 sequence reads: CASSAWSGNTIYF. The CDR3 nucleotides read TGTGCCAGCAGCGCTTGGAGTGGAAACACCATATATTTT.

V gene TRBV28 combines with J gene TRBJ2-7, with D possibly called TRBD1 or TRBD2 (5 bases each). Germline V lookup: CDR1 MDHEN, CDR2 SYDVKM. Trimming shortened V by 6 bases and J by 0 bases, and 18 bases separated the two germline ends. CDR3 size: 16 residues. CDR3 residues: CASRPQPGRLSYEQYF. CDR3 sequence (DNA): TGTGCCAGCAGACCACAACCGGGGCGCCTCTCCTACGAGCAGTACTTC. Drawing the rest from reference TRBV28 and TRBJ2-7, the complete variable domain is DVKVTQSSRYLVKRTGEKVFLECVQDMDHENMFWYRQDPGLGLRLIYFSYDVKMKEKGDIPEGYSVSREKKERFSLILESASTNQTSMYLCASRPQPGRLSYEQYFGPGTRLTVT.

CDR3 region: CATSRDGNEQFF. The DNA for the CDR3 is TGTGCCACCAGCAGAGATGGCAATGAGCAGTTCTTC. V is TRBV15 and J is TRBJ2-1; no reliable D call. The ends were cut back, 0 bases at V and 6 bases at J, with 3 bases in the middle. The germline V gene encodes CDR1 LNHNV and CDR2 YYDKDF (reference sequence). The CDR3 is 12 amino acids.

The chain uses TRBV18 and TRBJ2-7; D call uncertain. The CDR3 has 13 amino acids. Germline V gene lookup returns CDR1 KGHSH and CDR2 LQKENI. The ends were cut back, 4 bases at V and 2 bases at J, with 9 bases in the middle. CDR3 nucleotide sequence: TGTGCCAGCTCACGGACCGGACCCTACGAGCAGTACTTC. Protein product: CASSRTGPYEQYF.

Concerning this clone: The identical CDR3 is also encoded by other nucleotide sequences in the sample. This chain joins TRBV7-9 and TRBJ1-1, with D possibly TRBD1 on 5 matching bases. The CDR3 spans 14 residues. The V and J ends lost 1 base and 2 bases respectively, with 8 bases between them. Germline V gene sequence: CDR1 SEHNR, CDR2 FQNEAQ (reference sequence). This chain's CDR3 is CASSLDQGNTEAFF. The DNA for the CDR3 is TGTGCCAGCAGCTTAGATCAGGGAAACACTGAAGCTTTCTTT.

The J gene is TRBJ1-3, the V gene TRBV28; the D gene is possibly TRBD1 (5 bases). This CDR3 region has 15 residues. Trimming stripped 7 bases from V and 1 base from J, with 14 bases between. CDR1 is MDHEN and CDR2 is SYDVKM in the germline V gene. CDR3 in DNA: TGTGCCAGCACCAAAGGTGGGGGGTCTGGAAACACCATATATTTT. Residues: CASTKGGGSGNTIYF.

Worth noting for this clone: Just one base apart from a much larger clone, this may be a read error. Because the CDR3 is missing its conserved closing phenylalanine or tryptophan, this is likely a read error. The chain combines TRBV7-2 with TRBJ1-3; D remains unclear. The germline V gene has CDR1 SGHTA and CDR2 FQGNSA. The CDR3 runs to 12 residues. Trimming pared 3 bases from V and 2 bases from J, leaving 2 bases between. Here the CDR3 DNA reads TGTGCCAGCAGCTTGACTGGAAACACCATATATTCT. It specifies CASSLTGNTIYS.

The chain has TRBV5-1 and TRBJ2-1; D might be TRBD1 (6 bases). This CDR3 is built from 14 residues. Germline V CDR1 and CDR2: SGHRS, YFSETQ. V was pared by 4 bases and J by 7 bases, with 15 bases between. The DNA for the CDR3 is TGCGCCAGCAGCCCGGGACACCATGGGAATGAGCAGTTCTTC. This gives the protein CASSPGHHGNEQFF.

The chain uses TRBV28 and TRBJ2-3; TRBD1 might be the D (6 bases). Trimming removed 5 bases from V and 2 bases from J, with 11 bases in between. The V gene's germline CDR1 is MDHEN and CDR2 SYDVKM. CDR3 length: 14 residues. DNA for the CDR3: TGTGCCAGCAGTAGGGGGACCATCACAGATACGCAGTATTTT. Protein: CASSRGTITDTQYF.

This sequence joins TRBV19 and TRBJ1-2; the match to TRBD1 covers 8 bases. Germline V CDR1 and CDR2: LNHDA, SQIVND (reference sequence). With 4 bases clipped from V and 8 bases from J, the junction kept 12 bases outside the gene matches. This CDR3 is 15 amino acids long. CDR3 DNA sequence: TGTGCCAGTAGTAGACCCTCGGACAGGGTTCAAGGCTACACCTTC. Translation gives CASSRPSDRVQGYTF.

V usage is TRBV7-3 and J usage is TRBJ1-2, with D perhaps TRBD1 (6 bases). Trimming cost V 4 bases and J 4 bases, with 13 bases left between them. The CDR3 runs to 14 residues. Germline V lookup: CDR1 SGHTA, CDR2 FQGTGA. The CDR3: CASSYETGLYGYTF. CDR3 coding DNA: TGTGCCAGCAGCTATGAGACAGGCCTCTATGGCTACACCTTC.